The 19 T cell receptor beta chains below all came from one sample that was sequenced in a study of blood T cell repertoires in COVID-19. Libraries were prepared by immunoSEQ multiplex PCR; TCRdb keeps only in-frame clonotypes and omits some of them. The sample consists of about 170,000 clones, 65% to 85% of them appearing once. Sequencing used PBMCs or T cells enriched from blood (not recorded which). Every receptor here comes from a woman in her forties or fifties in a cohort exposed to, infected with or recovered from COVID-19 (not recorded which).

The chain recombines TRBV9 with TRBJ1-2, with a possible D match to TRBD1 (6 bases). CDR1 is SGDLS, CDR2 YYNGEE, per germline. The CDR3 covers 14 residues. V lost 3 bases and J 4 bases, leaving 13 bases between the germline ends. CDR3: CASSGGQYPYGYTF. The CDR3 nucleotides read TGTGCCAGCAGCGGCGGACAGTACCCCTATGGCTACACCTTC.

This chain connects TRBV19 to TRBJ2-3; 14 positions agree with TRBD2. The CDR3 has 17 amino acids. V shed 6 bases, J shed 4 bases, and the junction held 9 bases outside the gene matches. Germline lookup yields CDR1 LNHDA and CDR2 SQIVND (reference sequence). The CDR3 DNA reads as TGTGCCAGTAGCGGACTAGCGGGGGGCTATCGTCCAGATACGCAGTATTTT. Translated, it gives CASSGLAGGYRPDTQYF.

The V gene is TRBV5-4, the J gene TRBJ2-3; a weak D match, TRBD2 (5 bases). Trimming pared 2 bases from V and 1 base from J, leaving 11 bases between. Germline CDR1 and CDR2: SGHNT and YYREEE (reference sequence). CDR3 length: 15 amino acids. This chain's CDR3 is CASSFGRSGTDTQYF. CDR3 sequence (DNA): TGTGCCAGCAGCTTCGGGCGTAGCGGCACAGATACGCAGTATTTT.

The chain is built from TRBV27 and TRBJ2-5; 8 bases are a match to TRBD1. V lost 3 bases and J lost 1; bases outside the gene matches: 1. CDR1 is MNHEY, CDR2 SMNVEV, per germline (reference sequence). CDR3 size: 14 residues. The CDR3 bases are TGTGCCAGCAGTTTGGACAGGGCCCAAGAGACCCAGTACTTC. This sequence encodes CASSLDRAQETQYF.

The chain carries TRBV6-5 and TRBJ2-7; 11 positions match TRBD2. CDR3 length: 13 residues. V shed 8 bases and J 2 bases; nucleotides not matched to a gene: 2. Germline V lookup: CDR1 MNHEY, CDR2 SVGAGI. The DNA of the CDR3 is TGTGCCAGCGGGACTAGCGGCCCCTACGAGCAGTACTTC. This codes for CASGTSGPYEQYF.

The chain is built from TRBV28 and TRBJ1-2; D is unresolved. Germline CDR1 is MDHEN and CDR2 is SYDVKM. The CDR3 is 14 residues long. V lost 2 bases and J 3 bases, leaving 10 bases between the germline ends. CDR3 nucleotide sequence: TGTGCCAGCAGTTTAGGATCGGAGTACTATGGCTACACCTTC. Its protein product is CASSLGSEYYGYTF.

The V call is TRBV2, the J call TRBJ2-7, with 7 bases matching TRBD1. V shed 2 bases and J 0 bases; nucleotides not matched to a gene: 1. Germline V gene sequence: CDR1 SNHLY, CDR2 FYNNEI. The CDR3 has 14 amino acids. CDR3 bases: TGTGCCAGCAGTGAAACAGGGGCCTCCTACGAGCAGTACTTC. Translated, it gives CASSETGASYEQYF.

V and J are TRBV9 and TRBJ1-5; 7 bases line up with TRBD1. Germline trimming cut 0 bases from V and 5 bases from J; bases unmatched to any gene: 5. The CDR3 runs 15 residues. In germline, CDR1 is SGDLS, CDR2 YYNGEE. The CDR3 sequence is CASSVEGTADQPQHF. The CDR3 DNA reads as TGTGCCAGCAGCGTAGAGGGGACAGCCGATCAGCCCCAGCATTTT.

The chain is built from TRBV28 and TRBJ1-1; 7 bases are shared with TRBD1. V shed 7 bases and J 1 base; nucleotides not matched to a gene: 9. CDR3 length: 15 residues. Germline CDR1 reads MDHEN; CDR2 reads SYDVKM. CDR3 in DNA: TGTGCCAGCAAAGGGGACAGTTTGACGAACACTGAAGCTTTCTTT. It yields the protein CASKGDSLTNTEAFF. The whole variable domain, remainder taken from reference TRBV28 and TRBJ1-1, is DVKVTQSSRYLVKRTGEKVFLECVQDMDHENMFWYRQDPGLGLRLIYFSYDVKMKEKGDIPEGYSVSREKKERFSLILESASTNQTSMYLCASKGDSLTNTEAFFGQGTRLTVV.

This clone was seen just once. The rearrangement uses TRBV7-8 and TRBJ1-1; 8 bases map to TRBD1. The CDR3 extends over 19 amino acids. Trimming cost V 3 bases and J 2 bases; bases outside gene matches: 17. Germline loops: CDR1 SGHVS, CDR2 FQNEAQ. The DNA for the CDR3 is TGTGCCAGCAGCTTGGACAGGGCATTGGGCTTGTGGGTAAACACTGAAGCTTTCTTT. This codes for CASSLDRALGLWVNTEAFF.

This clone was seen more than once but under ten times. The sample has other DNA sequences that encode this CDR3 too. V gene TRBV6-5 combines with J gene TRBJ1-5; D not certain. The CDR3 spans 15 residues. V was pared by 0 bases and J by 0 bases, with 6 bases between. Germline V gene sequence: CDR1 MNHEY, CDR2 SVGAGI. The CDR3 region is CASSYSASSNQPQHF. DNA for the CDR3: TGTGCCAGCAGTTACTCCGCCAGTAGCAATCAGCCCCAGCATTTT.

The chain combines TRBV29-1 with TRBJ1-3, with 8 bases identical to TRBD1. After removal of 7 bases from V and 4 bases from J, the junction contained 6 bases not matched to a gene. The length of the CDR3 is 13 residues. Germline V CDR1 and CDR2: SQVTM, ANQGSEA. The CDR3 nucleotides are TGCAGCGCTTCCTGGACAGGGGGAAACACCATATATTTT. Translating it yields CSASWTGGNTIYF.

The chain is built from TRBV10-2 and TRBJ1-6, with D perhaps TRBD1 (6 bases). The germline CDR1 and CDR2 sequences are WSHSY and SAAADI. The V end lost 2 bases, the J end lost 9 bases, and 17 bases lay between the germline ends. This CDR3 region has 16 residues. CDR3 protein: CASSERSGRGGSPLHF. CDR3 DNA sequence: TGCGCCAGCAGTGAGCGTTCTGGCAGGGGTGGTTCACCCCTCCACTTT.

This chain uses TRBV30 with TRBJ2-3, with TRBD1 matching over 10 bases. CDR3 size: 15 residues. Germline V gene data show CDR1 as GTSNPN and CDR2 as SVGIG (reference sequence). V was clipped by 2 bases and J by 2 bases; unmatched bases: 4. The CDR3 sequence is CAWSPGTGATDTQYF. The CDR3 nucleotides are TGTGCCTGGAGTCCCGGGACAGGGGCCACAGATACGCAGTATTTT.

The chain employs TRBV6-6 and TRBJ2-7, with D uncertain. From germline, CDR1 is MNHNY and CDR2 SVGAGI (reference sequence). This CDR3 spans 11 amino acids. Trimming stripped 2 bases from V and 5 bases from J, with 4 bases between. The CDR3 sequence is CASSYRDEQYF. In DNA form, the CDR3 reads TGTGCCAGCAGTTACCGGGACGAGCAGTACTTC.

The chain uses TRBV3-1 (or the pseudogene TRBV3-2) and TRBJ2-7, with D perhaps matching TRBD1 (5 bases). The V end was cut by 0 bases, the J end by 3 bases, with 6 bases between. Germline V gene sequence: CDR1 LGHDT, CDR2 YNNKEL (reference sequence). The CDR3 has 13 residues. CDR3 DNA sequence: TGTGCCAGCAGCCAAGAAGACAGCTACGAGCAGTACTTC. Translated, it gives CASSQEDSYEQYF.

V gene TRBV5-5 combines with J gene TRBJ1-2, with D perhaps matching TRBD1 (5 bases). The germline V gene encodes CDR1 SGHKS and CDR2 YYEKEE (reference sequence). Between the trimmed V and J ends, which lost 1 base and 6 bases, there was a span of 16 bases. This CDR3 comprises 15 residues. The CDR3 is CASSLYATGFDGYTF. In DNA, the CDR3 is TGTGCCAGCAGCTTGTATGCCACAGGTTTTGATGGCTACACCTTC.

CDR3 nucleotide sequence: TGTGCCAGCAGGGGAGCCAATCAGCCCCAGCATTTT. It translates to CASRGANQPQHF. The chain recombines TRBV28 with TRBJ1-5; D is unclear. Germline V lookup: CDR1 MDHEN, CDR2 SYDVKM. The CDR3 covers 12 residues. The ends were cut back, 6 bases at V and 3 bases at J, with 6 bases in the middle.

The rearrangement uses TRBV5-5 and TRBJ2-7; D is perhaps TRBD2 (6 bases). This CDR3 region has 15 residues. The V end lost 4 bases, the J end lost 0 bases, and 14 bases lay between the germline ends. Per germline, CDR1 SGHKS and CDR2 YYEKEE (reference sequence). The CDR3 reads CASSLDGGSSYEQYF. The CDR3 DNA is TGTGCCAGCAGCCTGGACGGGGGAAGCTCCTACGAGCAGTACTTC.